One sample yielded the 27 T cell receptor beta chains listed below, sequenced in a study of cytomegalovirus exposure and HLA in healthy donors. A multiplex PCR was run with 60 Vbeta primers and 13 Jbeta primers. Repertoires were generated with immunoSEQ multiplex PCR, while TCRdb's copy carries only in-frame clones and drops some. The repertoire holds about 170,000 clones, with approximately 88% as singletons. Sequenced: PBMCs. These receptors originate from a boy between 2 and 10 years old in good health and CMV-seronegative.

The chain couples TRBV5-1 to TRBJ1-1; 10 bases map to TRBD1. Germline CDR1 reads SGHRS; CDR2 reads YFSETQ. The CDR3 loop spans 16 amino acids. Losses at the gene ends were 0 bases for V and 4 bases for J; bases not matched to a gene: 6. CDR3 nucleotides: TGCGCCAGCAGCTTGGTCGGGACAGGGGAGGGCACTGAAGCTTTCTTT. Residues: CASSLVGTGEGTEAFF.

This rearrangement joins TRBV5-6 to TRBJ2-7, with 9 bases that match TRBD1. The CDR3 covers 14 residues. V lost 5 bases, J lost 4 bases, and 7 bases stayed unmatched. Germline CDR1 is SGHDT and CDR2 is YYEEEE. CDR3 nucleotide sequence: TGTGCCAGCAGGCCTACAGGGGGCGGTTACGAGCAGTACTTC. This encodes CASRPTGGGYEQYF.

The chain links TRBV7-2 to TRBJ2-5, with 10 bases aligning to TRBD2. CDR1 and CDR2 (germline): SGHTA, FQGNSA. The V gene end was trimmed by 7 bases and the J gene end by 4 bases; junction bases not matched to a gene: 3. The CDR3 runs to 13 residues. The CDR3 DNA sequence: TGTGCCAGCATCATAGCGGGAGGAGAGACCCAGTACTTC. Its translation: CASIIAGGETQYF.

V gene TRBV6-1 combines with J gene TRBJ2-7; possibly TRBD2 for D (5 bases). With 3 bases removed from V and 4 bases from J, the gap between germline ends came to 28 bases. The CDR3 loop spans 19 amino acids. Germline V gene sequence: CDR1 MNHNS, CDR2 SASEGT. The CDR3 DNA reads as TGTGCCAGCAGTGACTTACCCCCGGGATTTCTGGGAGAGAGGTACGAGCAGTACTTC. This codes for CASSDLPPGFLGERYEQYF.

CDR3 bases: TGTGCCAGCAGTTACTCGGGTAGCGTAAACTACGAGCAGTACTTC. Encoded protein: CASSYSGSVNYEQYF. This chain joins TRBV6-6 and TRBJ2-5, with D possibly TRBD2 on 5 matching bases. The DNA end is more similar to TRBJ2-7, so the J call may be wrong. This CDR3 spans 15 amino acids. In germline, CDR1 is MNHNY, CDR2 SVGAGI (reference sequence).

This clone was observed a handful of times. The chain combines TRBV4-3 with TRBJ1-4; 12 bases align to TRBD1. Germline CDR1 LGHNA, CDR2 YSLEER. The V segment lost 4 bases and the J segment 8 bases; nucleotides outside the gene matches: 14. The CDR3 has 18 amino acids. CDR3 coding DNA: TGCGCCAGCAGCCCGGGACAGGGGGCGCCAGGGTTTCGGGAAAAACTGTTTTTT. Translating it yields CASSPGQGAPGFREKLFF.

The rearrangement joins TRBV11-2 to TRBJ2-3; 7 nucleotides agree with TRBD2. This CDR3 is built from 19 residues. Germline lookup yields CDR1 SGHAT and CDR2 FQNNGV. With V trimmed by 5 bases and J by 3 bases, 20 bases remained unmatched. Here the CDR3 DNA reads TGTGCCAGCAGCCCCGGTAGGGAGGGCCGAGGCCCGCGGACAGATACGCAGTATTTT. As protein: CASSPGREGRGPRTDTQYF.

The rearrangement links TRBV4-3 to TRBJ2-5; D gene ambiguous. CDR3 length: 14 residues. In germline, CDR1 is LGHNA, CDR2 YSLEER. V lost 0 bases and J 5 bases, leaving 10 bases between the germline ends. The CDR3 region has the DNA TGCGCCAGCAGCCAAGACGGCGGCTGGGAGACCCAGTACTTC. This sequence encodes CASSQDGGWETQYF.

CDR3 loop: CASSLGQGVTGELFF. CDR3 sequence (DNA): TGTGCCAGCAGCTTAGGCCAGGGCGTCACCGGGGAGCTGTTTTTT. The chain has TRBV7-8 and TRBJ2-2, with a possible D match to TRBD1 (5 bases). Trimming left V 1 base short and J 4 bases short, with 10 bases between. CDR1 is SGHVS, CDR2 FQNEAQ, per germline. The CDR3 runs to 15 residues. The whole variable domain, remainder taken from reference TRBV7-8 and TRBJ2-2, is GAGVSQSPRYKVAKRGQDVALRCDPISGHVSLFWYQQALGQGPEFLTYFQNEAQLDKSGLPSDRFFAERPEGSVSTLKIQRTQQEDSAVYLCASSLGQGVTGELFFGEGSRLTVL.

This sequence joins TRBV28 and TRBJ2-7, with TRBD1 matching 9 bases. Germline V gene data show CDR1 as MDHEN and CDR2 as SYDVKM. V lost 3 bases and J lost 7; bases outside the gene matches: 10. The CDR3 consists of 15 residues. This CDR3 reads CASSLVPRTGAEQYF. The DNA for the CDR3 is TGTGCCAGCAGTTTGGTTCCGAGGACAGGGGCAGAGCAGTACTTC.

This clone has just a few counts. The chain is built from TRBV4-1 and TRBJ1-1; the D gene is possibly TRBD1 (5 bases). The length of the CDR3 is 15 residues. V was pared by 1 base and J by 4 bases, with 13 bases between. The germline V gene has CDR1 MGHRA and CDR2 YSYEKL. The CDR3 nucleotides are TGCGCCAGCAGCCAAGTGGAGGGAAGGGGCACTGAAGCTTTCTTT. This encodes CASSQVEGRGTEAFF.

The chain joins TRBV27 to TRBJ2-2, with 14 bases aligning to TRBD2. The germline V gene encodes CDR1 MNHEY and CDR2 SMNVEV (reference sequence). The V gene end was trimmed by 6 bases and the J gene end by 6 bases; junction bases not matched to a gene: 9. There are 17 residues in the CDR3. CDR3 in amino acids: CASSPGTSGRRAGELFF. CDR3 DNA: TGTGCCAGCAGCCCCGGGACTAGCGGGAGAAGGGCCGGGGAGCTGTTTTTT.

V gene TRBV14 combines with J gene TRBJ1-2, with 8 bases fitting TRBD1. The germline gives CDR1 SGHDN, CDR2 FVKESK. The length of the CDR3 is 13 residues. Trimming cost V 4 bases and J 4 bases; bases outside gene matches: 2. The CDR3 DNA follows: TGTGCCAGCAGCCGGGACAGGCTCTATGGCTACACCTTC. Amino acids: CASSRDRLYGYTF. Using reference TRBV14 and TRBJ1-2 for the parts outside the CDR3, the full variable domain is EAGVTQFPSHSVIEKGQTVTLRCDPISGHDNLYWYRRVMGKEIKFLLHFVKESKQDESGMPNNRFLAERTGGTYSTLKVQPAELEDSGVYFCASSRDRLYGYTFGSGTRLTVV.

The rearrangement joins TRBV30 to TRBJ2-5, with 10 bases fitting TRBD2. The CDR3 spans 13 residues. The V segment lost 7 bases and the J segment 4 bases; nucleotides outside the gene matches: 6. CDR1 GTSNPN and CDR2 SVGIG come from the germline V gene (reference sequence). CDR3 DNA sequence: TGTGCCTCACAGCGGGAGGGGGCAGAGACCCAGTACTTC. Residues: CASQREGAETQYF.

CDR3 in DNA: TGTGCCAGCAGCCCTTGGGACAGGGAGTCCGGCGAGCAGTACTTC. Protein sequence: CASSPWDRESGEQYF. V and J are TRBV7-2 and TRBJ2-7; 9 bases match TRBD1. This CDR3 has 15 amino acids. The V gene's germline CDR1 is SGHTA and CDR2 FQGNSA. With 5 bases clipped from V and 6 bases from J, the junction kept 11 bases outside the gene matches. Looking up the rest from reference TRBV7-2 and TRBJ2-7 gives the full variable domain: GAGVSQSPSNKVTEKGKDVELRCDPISGHTALYWYRQSLGQGLEFLIYFQGNSAPDKSGLPSDRFSAERTGGSVSTLTIQRTQQEDSAVYLCASSPWDRESGEQYFGPGTRLTVT.

This clone was picked up a small number of times. The genes are TRBV27 and TRBJ2-1, with TRBD2 matching over 9 bases. V gave up 2 bases and J gave up 13 bases; unmatched junction bases: 9. CDR1 and CDR2 (germline): MNHEY, SMNVEV (reference sequence). The CDR3 is 14 residues long. The CDR3 region is CASSLRGRVVGQFF. The CDR3 region has the DNA TGTGCCAGCAGTTTACGCGGGAGGGTAGTAGGTCAGTTCTTC.

This sequence joins TRBV19 and TRBJ1-1; 7 bases align to TRBD1. CDR1 and CDR2 (germline): LNHDA, SQIVND (reference sequence). This CDR3 region has 14 residues. V shed 6 bases, J shed 5 bases, and the junction held 9 bases outside the gene matches. In nucleotides, the CDR3 is TGTGCCAGTAGCCTTAGGGGGCTAGGTACTGAAGCTTTCTTT. The encoded protein is CASSLRGLGTEAFF.

This chain connects TRBV11-2 to TRBJ2-2; D possibly corresponds to TRBD2 (6 bases). This CDR3 spans 14 amino acids. V lost 5 bases and J lost 5, with 12 bases in between. CDR1 and CDR2 (germline): SGHAT, FQNNGV. CDR3 sequence (DNA): TGTGCCAGCAGCCCCGGGACTTATACCGGGGAGCTGTTTTTT. Translated, it gives CASSPGTYTGELFF.

This clone came up a few times. The rearrangement joins TRBV27 to TRBJ1-5; unclear D gene. Germline V gene sequence: CDR1 MNHEY, CDR2 SMNVEV (reference sequence). The CDR3 consists of 13 residues. V lost 10 bases, J lost 10 bases, and 20 bases lay in between. The CDR3, as DNA: TGTGCCACCTCTGAGACAAGTTTCAGACCCCAGCATTTT. Translation gives CATSETSFRPQHF.

The chain recombines TRBV5-1 with TRBJ2-1, with TRBD2 matching over 8 bases. CDR3 size: 15 residues. Unmatched junction bases numbered 8, after V lost 4 bases and J lost 5 bases. Germline V gene lookup returns CDR1 SGHRS and CDR2 YFSETQ. CDR3 sequence reads: CASSQRGAGDNEQFF. CDR3 coding DNA: TGCGCCAGCAGCCAGCGCGGAGCGGGGGACAATGAGCAGTTCTTC.

DNA for the CDR3: TGTGCCAGCAGTGTGGGACAAAAATACGAGCAGTACGTC. Its protein is CASSVGQKYEQYV. The chain has TRBV2 and TRBJ2-7, with a tentative D call TRBD1 (6 bases). The ends were cut back, 4 bases at V and 4 bases at J, with 11 bases in the middle. Germline CDR1 SNHLY, CDR2 FYNNEI. There are 13 residues in the CDR3.

This clone has just a few counts. This chain uses TRBV6-1 with TRBJ2-7, with D possibly TRBD2 on 7 matching bases. Looked up from germline, CDR1 is MNHNS and CDR2 is SASEGT. V gave up 1 base and J gave up 6 bases, with 10 bases separating them. The CDR3 is 13 residues long. The CDR3 coding sequence is TGTGCCAGCAGTGAAGATAGGGGGGGCGAGCAGTACTTC. As protein: CASSEDRGGEQYF.

The rearrangement links TRBV6-5 to TRBJ2-2, with D possibly TRBD2 on 7 matching bases. Germline-derived CDR1 and CDR2 are MNHEY and SVGAGI. V was trimmed by 2 bases and J by 3 bases, leaving 13 bases between them. The CDR3 has 16 residues. The DNA for the CDR3 is TGTGCCAGCAGTTACGCGCGGGGGCTCGACACCGGGGAGCTGTTTTTT. As protein: CASSYARGLDTGELFF.

This clone was detected only a few times. The chain is built from TRBV7-9 and TRBJ2-1; a possible D gene is TRBD2 (7 bases). From germline, CDR1 is SEHNR and CDR2 FQNEAQ (reference sequence). V lost 3 bases and J 7 bases, leaving 13 bases between the germline ends. The CDR3 consists of 14 residues. DNA of the CDR3: TGTGCCAGCAGCTTGGTGGCGGGGGCAAATGAGCAGTTCTTC. This sequence encodes CASSLVAGANEQFF.

The gene calls are TRBV29-1 and TRBJ2-5, with TRBD2 matching over 9 bases. V shed 6 bases and J 1 base; nucleotides not matched to a gene: 3. Germline loops: CDR1 SQVTM, CDR2 ANQGSEA. CDR3 size: 13 residues. CDR3 DNA: TGCAGCGTCGGCGGGAGGGTCCAAGAGACCCAGTACTTC. Protein product: CSVGGRVQETQYF.

The chain has TRBV6-6 and TRBJ2-5; 8 nucleotides match TRBD1. The better agreement between TRBJ2-7 and the DNA end casts doubt on the J call. The CDR3 runs to 13 residues. The germline V gene has CDR1 MNHNY and CDR2 SVGAGI (reference sequence). The CDR3: CASSYRDRYEQYF. DNA for the CDR3: TGTGCCAGCAGTTATCGGGACAGGTACGAGCAGTACTTC.

About this clone: The junction departs from germline at one end; a sequencing error may be responsible. V usage is TRBV6-5 and J usage is TRBJ2-5; 10 bases line up with TRBD1. The CDR3 is 15 residues long. The germline V gene has CDR1 MNHEY and CDR2 SVGAGI. The CDR3 sequence: CASSHDGTGEEAQYF. CDR3 nucleotides: TGTGCCAGCAGTCACGACGGGACAGGGGAAGAGGCCCAGTACTTC.